A single sample is the source of the 18 T cell receptor beta chains below, sequenced in a study of molecular identifiers for immune sequencing clone quantification. Each CDR3 protein gets one entry after TCRdb re-called the PCR reads with MiXCR. The sample has roughly 320,000 distinct CDR3 sequences, about a quarter seen once. The sequenced sample was naive CD8+ T cells from blood, with Jurkat cell RNA spiked in. Subset defined: FACS-sorted CD8+CD4-CCR7+CD45RA+ naive T cells. The receptors shown here come from a human donor in good health. Some libraries in this study had Jurkat cell RNA spiked in.

This clonotype was detected a few times. The J gene is TRBJ2-1, the V gene TRBV6-5; 8 positions agree with TRBD2. Trimming cost V 7 bases and J 8 bases; bases outside gene matches: 10. Germline-derived CDR1 and CDR2 are MNHEY and SVGAGI. CDR3 length: 14 residues. The CDR3 reads CASTTGFSGDEQFF. The CDR3 DNA follows: TGTGCCAGCACCACCGGGTTTAGCGGGGATGAGCAGTTCTTC.

This clonotype was observed a handful of times. Relative to the germline gene, one junction end is altered; a read error may explain this. CDR3: CASSIDRDPGYEQYF. The CDR3 nucleotides read TGTGCCAGCAGCATAGACCGGGACCCCGGCTACGAGCAGTACTTC. The genes are TRBV11-2 and TRBJ2-7; D is perhaps TRBD1 or TRBD2 (5 bases each). The CDR3 is 15 amino acids. The V gene's germline CDR1 is SGHAT and CDR2 FQNNGV.

The table lists this clonotype with many counts. The CDR3 here is CASTPPVAESSYEQYF. Here the CDR3 DNA reads TGTGCCAGCACCCCACCCGTAGCGGAAAGCTCCTACGAGCAGTACTTC. This sequence joins TRBV7-9 and TRBJ2-7, with D possibly being TRBD2 (6 bases). Per germline, CDR1 SEHNR and CDR2 FQNEAQ (reference sequence). This CDR3 region has 16 residues. V lost 7 bases, J lost 0 bases, and 19 bases lay in between.

The CDR3 is CASSSGYVGQNTGELFF. In DNA, the CDR3 is TGTGCCAGCAGCTCCGGTTATGTCGGCCAAAACACCGGGGAGCTGTTTTTT. V gene TRBV7-9 combines with J gene TRBJ2-2; D is ambiguous. The CDR3 is made up of 17 amino acids. The V end was cut by 4 bases, the J end by 2 bases, with 17 bases between. Germline lookup yields CDR1 SEHNR and CDR2 FQNEAQ (reference sequence).

This clonotype has more than one count but fewer than ten. The gene calls are TRBV20-1 and TRBJ2-1; D is tentatively TRBD1 or TRBD2 (6 bases each). Trimming removed 5 bases at V and 0 bases at J, with 11 bases between. From germline, CDR1 is DFQATT and CDR2 SNEGSKA (reference sequence). The CDR3 is made up of 14 amino acids. CDR3 DNA: TGCAGTGCTCCCGGGGGCGGCTCCTACAATGAGCAGTTCTTC. Its protein is CSAPGGGSYNEQFF.

Ten or more counts support this clonotype. This sequence joins TRBV13 and TRBJ1-2; D remains unclear. V dropped 1 base and J dropped 1 base, with 13 bases sitting between them. Germline V gene data show CDR1 as PRHDT and CDR2 as FYEKMQ (reference sequence). There are 16 residues in the CDR3. CDR3 coding DNA: TGTGCCAGCAGCTTAGAGTCGGAGGGAGGTAACTATGGCTACACCTTC. Translated: CASSLESEGGNYGYTF.

About this clonotype itself: Possible read error: a much larger clone is one base away. The chain recombines TRBV7-9 with TRBJ2-5, with TRBD1 matching 8 bases. Germline loops: CDR1 SEHNR, CDR2 FQNEAQ (reference sequence). The CDR3 covers 16 residues. V was pared by 5 bases and J by 7 bases, with 15 bases of the junction left unmatched. For the CDR3, the DNA is TGTGCCAGCAGCCACGGACAGGGCGTCGTGCGAGGGACCCAGTACTTC. This sequence encodes CASSHGQGVVRGTQYF.

Concerning this clonotype itself: A much larger clone lies a single base off, so this may be a read error. CDR3 sequence reads: CASSQGEPFFGYTF. In DNA, the CDR3 is TGCGCCAGCAGCCAAGGCGAACCATTCTTTGGCTACACCTTC. This rearrangement joins TRBV4-3 to TRBJ1-2; D is uncertain. V lost 1 base and J lost 7, with 13 bases in between. From germline, CDR1 is LGHNA and CDR2 YSLEER. The CDR3 contains 14 residues.

The chain carries TRBV12-3 or TRBV12-4 and TRBJ2-3; D unclear. The length of the CDR3 is 11 residues. The ends were cut back, 10 bases at V and 8 bases at J, with 13 bases in the middle. Written as DNA, the CDR3 is TGTGCCAACGGAAGCGTAGGTACGCAGTATTTT. Translating it yields CANGSVGTQYF.

In this sample, this clonotype turned up many times. V gene TRBV7-8 combines with J gene TRBJ1-4; tentatively, D is TRBD1 (5 bases). V gave up 5 bases and J gave up 2 bases, with 27 bases separating them. The CDR3 consists of 20 residues. CDR1 and CDR2 (germline): SGHVS, FQNEAQ. The CDR3 spells CASSPRIGTHDTDTNEKLFF. CDR3 DNA sequence: TGTGCCAGCAGCCCAAGAATCGGGACGCATGACACCGATACTAATGAAAAACTGTTTTTT.

As to this clonotype: At one boundary the junction diverges from the germline segment, which might be a read error. V is TRBV9 and J is TRBJ2-3, with D possibly matching TRBD1 (6 bases). CDR3 length: 14 amino acids. CDR1 is SGDLS, CDR2 YYNGEE, per germline. CDR3 sequence (DNA): TGTGCCAGCAGCGTAGGTGGGGGCACAGATATGCAGTATTTT. Its translation is CASSVGGGTDMQYF.

This clonotype was counted only a few times. The chain combines TRBV11-2 with TRBJ1-1; 9 bases are a match to TRBD1. J lost 4 bases, V lost 7 bases, and 10 bases had no gene match. The CDR3 runs to 15 residues. Germline-derived CDR1 and CDR2 are SGHAT and FQNNGV. DNA of the CDR3: TGTGCCAGCACCCGGGACAGGGCGGTTGGCACTGAAGCTTTCTTT. Amino acids: CASTRDRAVGTEAFF.

This clonotype was seen a handful of times. J is TRBJ1-1 and V is TRBV27, with 11 bases identical to TRBD1. CDR3 length: 15 residues. Germline lookup yields CDR1 MNHEY and CDR2 SMNVEV (reference sequence). Germline trimming cut 5 bases from V and 4 bases from J; bases unmatched to any gene: 6. The CDR3: CASSPDRGPSTEAFF. CDR3 nucleotides: TGTGCCAGCAGTCCGGACAGGGGGCCTAGCACTGAAGCTTTCTTT.

This clonotype was seen a handful of times. The V gene is TRBV27, the J gene TRBJ1-6; D is possibly TRBD1 (6 bases). The CDR3 has 13 amino acids. The germline CDR1 and CDR2 sequences are MNHEY and SMNVEV (reference sequence). Trimming removed 8 bases from V and 9 bases from J, with 14 bases in between. This CDR3 reads CASGHGQLSPLHF. Written as DNA, the CDR3 is TGTGCCAGCGGACACGGACAGCTTTCACCCCTCCACTTT.

This rearrangement joins TRBV30 to TRBJ1-2; 8 nucleotides align to TRBD1. The V segment lost 8 bases and the J segment 4 bases; nucleotides outside the gene matches: 6. Germline assignment: CDR1 GTSNPN and CDR2 SVGIG (reference sequence). The CDR3 loop spans 12 amino acids. CDR3 sequence (DNA): TGTGCCACTGAGACAGGGGCCTATGGCTACACCTTC. Amino acids: CATETGAYGYTF.

This clonotype was counted only a few times. The V call is TRBV27, the J call TRBJ2-3; D not certain. V was cut by 1 base and J by 2 bases, with 10 bases left in between. Germline lookup yields CDR1 MNHEY and CDR2 SMNVEV (reference sequence). The CDR3 is made up of 15 amino acids. The CDR3 loop reads CASSLFGRTTDTQYF. CDR3 DNA sequence: TGTGCCAGCAGTTTATTTGGGCGTACCACAGATACGCAGTATTTT.

This clonotype has only one observation. Compared with germline, one end of the junction differs, possibly owing to a read error. J is TRBJ2-5 and V is TRBV20-1; 9 bases are shared with TRBD1. Germline V gene data show CDR1 as DFQATT and CDR2 as SNEGSKA (reference sequence). The CDR3 loop spans 17 amino acids. Here the CDR3 reads CSARDRGDRGWQETQSF. CDR3 coding DNA: TGCAGTGCTAGAGATCGAGGAGACAGGGGGTGGCAAGAGACCCAGTCCTTC.

In this sample, this clonotype turned up a few times. J is TRBJ1-5 and V is TRBV28; D possibly corresponds to TRBD1 (6 bases). This CDR3 is 18 amino acids long. Germline loops: CDR1 MDHEN, CDR2 SYDVKM. Trimming took 3 bases from V and 4 from J, leaving 22 bases between them. The CDR3 nucleotides are TGTGCCAGCAGTTTGGGCCGAGGGGGAGAGGTTATTAATCAGCCCCAGCATTTT. Amino acids: CASSLGRGGEVINQPQHF.